This TCR beta chain derives from a study of long-term antiretroviral therapy in people with HIV. An immunoSEQ assay, version v3.0, was performed at survey level. The method was immunoSEQ multiplex PCR; TCRdb's version includes in-frame clones alone and lacks a portion of them. The table lists 30,000 to 40,000 clones, approximately 93% of them singletons. The CDR3 sequence is 15 residues long. CDR1 GTSNPN and CDR2 SVGIG come from the germline V gene (reference sequence). Trimming took 0 bases from V and 0 from J, leaving 9 bases between them. V usage is TRBV30 and J usage is TRBJ1-5; the D is unclear. Material: unsorted PBMCs, obtained approximately 5 years after starting antiretroviral therapy. The sequence came from a woman aged 45-60 years with HIV. The CDR3 DNA follows: TGTGCCTGGAGTGTTCGAGGCAGTAGCAATCAGCCCCAGCATTTT. Its translation: CAWSVRGSSNQPQHF.